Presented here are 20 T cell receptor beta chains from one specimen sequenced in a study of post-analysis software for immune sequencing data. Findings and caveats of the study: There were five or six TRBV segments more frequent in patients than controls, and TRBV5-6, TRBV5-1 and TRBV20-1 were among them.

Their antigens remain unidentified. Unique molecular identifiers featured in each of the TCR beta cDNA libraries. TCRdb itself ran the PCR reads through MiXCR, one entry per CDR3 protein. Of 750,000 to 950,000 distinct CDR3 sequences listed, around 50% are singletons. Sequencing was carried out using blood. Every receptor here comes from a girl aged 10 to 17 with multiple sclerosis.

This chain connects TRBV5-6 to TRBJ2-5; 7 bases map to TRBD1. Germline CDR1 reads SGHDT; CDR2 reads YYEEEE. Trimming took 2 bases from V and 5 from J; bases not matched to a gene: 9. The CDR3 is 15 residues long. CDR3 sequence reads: CASSFWTGPGETQYF. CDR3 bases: TGTGCCAGCAGCTTCTGGACAGGCCCTGGGGAGACCCAGTACTTC.

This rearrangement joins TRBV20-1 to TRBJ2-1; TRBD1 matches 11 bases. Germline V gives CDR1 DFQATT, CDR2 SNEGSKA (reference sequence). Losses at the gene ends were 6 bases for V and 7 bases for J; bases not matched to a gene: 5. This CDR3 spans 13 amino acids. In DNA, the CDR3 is TGCAGTGCACCGGGACAGGGGGATAATGAGCAGTTCTTC. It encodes CSAPGQGDNEQFF.

The chain's CDR3 is CASSQDPARGNIQYF. Written as DNA, the CDR3 is TGTGCCAGCAGCCAAGATCCCGCCCGGGGAAACATTCAGTACTTC. The J gene is TRBJ2-4, the V gene TRBV14; D perhaps matches TRBD2 (5 bases). Germline values: CDR1 SGHDN, CDR2 FVKESK. V was clipped by 0 bases and J by 6 bases, with 12 bases between them. CDR3 length equals 15 residues.

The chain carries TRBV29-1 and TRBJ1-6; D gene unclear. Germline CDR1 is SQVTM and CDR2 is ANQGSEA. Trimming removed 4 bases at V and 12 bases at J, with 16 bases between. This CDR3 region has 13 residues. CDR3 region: CSVATDWKGPLHF. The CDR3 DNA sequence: TGCAGCGTTGCTACGGACTGGAAAGGACCCCTCCACTTT. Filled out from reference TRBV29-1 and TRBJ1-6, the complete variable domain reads SAVISQKPSRDICQRGTSLTIQCQVDSQVTMMFWYRQQPGQSLTLIATANQGSEATYESGFVIDKFPISRPNLTFSTLTVSNMSPEDSSIYLCSVATDWKGPLHFGNGTRLTVT.

This CDR3 reads CASSAQGSHTEAFF. The CDR3 coding sequence is TGTGCCAGCAGTGCACAGGGGTCTCACACTGAAGCTTTCTTT. The chain joins TRBV2 to TRBJ1-1; 7 nucleotides align to TRBD1. Germline-derived CDR1 and CDR2 are SNHLY and FYNNEI. Trimming at V came to 4 bases and at J to 3 bases, leaving 5 bases not matched to a gene. The CDR3 has 14 residues.

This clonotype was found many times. The CDR3 DNA follows: TGTGCCAGCAGCTTATCGCAGGGGAACGGCTACACCTTC. Translating it yields CASSLSQGNGYTF. The V gene is TRBV7-3, the J gene TRBJ1-2; a possible D gene is TRBD1 (6 bases). The CDR3 spans 13 residues. Trimming stripped 2 bases from V and 8 bases from J, with 12 bases between. Germline loops: CDR1 SGHTA, CDR2 FQGTGA.

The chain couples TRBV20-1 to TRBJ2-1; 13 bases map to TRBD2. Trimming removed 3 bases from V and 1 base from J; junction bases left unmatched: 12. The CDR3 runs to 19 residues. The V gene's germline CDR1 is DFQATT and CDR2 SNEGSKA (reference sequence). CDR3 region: CSASHRLAGGVRSYNEQFF. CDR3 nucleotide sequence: TGCAGTGCTAGTCACCGACTAGCGGGAGGAGTAAGATCCTACAATGAGCAGTTCTTC.

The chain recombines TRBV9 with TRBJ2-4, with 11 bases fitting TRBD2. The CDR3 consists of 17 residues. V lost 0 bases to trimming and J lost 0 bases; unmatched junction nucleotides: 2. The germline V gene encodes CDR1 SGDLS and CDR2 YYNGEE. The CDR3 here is CASSVELAGVAKNIQYF. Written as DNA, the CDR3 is TGTGCCAGCAGCGTAGAACTAGCGGGGGTAGCCAAAAACATTCAGTACTTC.

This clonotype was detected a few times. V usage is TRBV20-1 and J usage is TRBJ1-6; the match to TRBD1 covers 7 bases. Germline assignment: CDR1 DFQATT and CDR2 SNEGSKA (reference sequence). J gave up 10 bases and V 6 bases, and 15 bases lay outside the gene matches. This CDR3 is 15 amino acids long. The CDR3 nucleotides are TGCAGTGCCCTAGACAGGGTTGATGCCCGATCACCCCTCCACTTT. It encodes CSALDRVDARSPLHF.

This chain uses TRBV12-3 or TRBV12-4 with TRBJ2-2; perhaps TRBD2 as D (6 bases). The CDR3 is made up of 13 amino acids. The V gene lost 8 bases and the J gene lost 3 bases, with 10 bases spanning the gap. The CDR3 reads CASGRRYTGELFF. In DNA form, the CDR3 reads TGTGCCAGCGGGAGGAGGTACACCGGGGAGCTGTTTTTT.

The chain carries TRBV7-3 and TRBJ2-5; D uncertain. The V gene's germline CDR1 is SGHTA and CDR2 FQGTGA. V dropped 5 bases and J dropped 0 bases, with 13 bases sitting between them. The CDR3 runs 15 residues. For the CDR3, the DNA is TGTGCCAGCAGCCCTGGGGATTGGTACCAAGAGACCCAGTACTTC. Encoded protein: CASSPGDWYQETQYF.

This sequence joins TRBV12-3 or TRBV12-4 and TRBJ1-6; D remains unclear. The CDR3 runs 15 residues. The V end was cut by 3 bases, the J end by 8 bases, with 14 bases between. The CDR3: CASSLQRPVYSPLHF. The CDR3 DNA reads TGTGCCAGCAGTTTGCAGCGCCCGGTTTATTCACCCCTCCACTTT.

The CDR3: CSVRLTAYEQYF. The CDR3 bases are TGCAGCGTTAGACTGACAGCCTACGAGCAGTACTTC. The chain combines TRBV29-1 with TRBJ2-7; maybe TRBD1 (5 bases). The CDR3 contains 12 residues. V was cut by 5 bases and J by 2 bases, with 10 bases left in between. The germline V gene encodes CDR1 SQVTM and CDR2 ANQGSEA.

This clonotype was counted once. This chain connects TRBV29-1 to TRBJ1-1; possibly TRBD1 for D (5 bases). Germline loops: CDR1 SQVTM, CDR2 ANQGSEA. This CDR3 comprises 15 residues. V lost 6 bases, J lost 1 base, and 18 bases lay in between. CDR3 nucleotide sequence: TGCAGCGTCGACCTTTTAAGGGGAGGGAACACTGAAGCTTTCTTT. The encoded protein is CSVDLLRGGNTEAFF.

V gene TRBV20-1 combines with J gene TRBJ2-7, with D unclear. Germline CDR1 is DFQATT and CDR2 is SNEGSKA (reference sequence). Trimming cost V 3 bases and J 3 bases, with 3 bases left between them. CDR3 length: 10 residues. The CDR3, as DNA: TGCAGTGCTAGCCACTACGAGCAGTACTTC. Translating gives CSASHYEQYF.

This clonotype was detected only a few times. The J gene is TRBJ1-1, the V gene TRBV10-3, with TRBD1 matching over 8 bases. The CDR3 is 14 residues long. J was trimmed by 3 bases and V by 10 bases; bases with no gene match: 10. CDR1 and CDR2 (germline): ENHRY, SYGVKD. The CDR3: CASRDRKMHTEAFF. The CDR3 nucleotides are TGTGCCAGCAGGGACAGGAAGATGCACACTGAAGCTTTCTTT.

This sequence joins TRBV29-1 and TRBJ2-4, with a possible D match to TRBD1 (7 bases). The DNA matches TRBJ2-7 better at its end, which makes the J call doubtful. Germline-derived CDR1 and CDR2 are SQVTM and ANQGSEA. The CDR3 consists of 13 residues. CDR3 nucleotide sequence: TGCAGCGTCTCAGGGGGGATAGCCTACGAGCAGTACTTC. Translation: CSVSGGIAYEQYF.

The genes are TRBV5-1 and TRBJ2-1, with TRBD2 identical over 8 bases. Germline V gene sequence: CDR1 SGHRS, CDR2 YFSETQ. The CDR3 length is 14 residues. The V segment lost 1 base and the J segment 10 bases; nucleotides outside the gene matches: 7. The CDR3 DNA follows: TGCGCCAGCAGCTTGATACTAGCGGTGGAGGAGCAGTTCTTC. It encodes CASSLILAVEEQFF.

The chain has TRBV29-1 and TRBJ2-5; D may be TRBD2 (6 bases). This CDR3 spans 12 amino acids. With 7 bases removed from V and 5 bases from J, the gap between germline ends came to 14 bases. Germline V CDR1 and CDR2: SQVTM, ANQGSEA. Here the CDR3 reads CSEGLPGETQYF. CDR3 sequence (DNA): TGCAGCGAGGGACTTCCCGGGGAGACCCAGTACTTC.

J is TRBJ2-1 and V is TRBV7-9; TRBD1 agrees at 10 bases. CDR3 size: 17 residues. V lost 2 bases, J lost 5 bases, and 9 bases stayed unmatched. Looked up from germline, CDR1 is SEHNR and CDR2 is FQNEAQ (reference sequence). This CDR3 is CASSLRGRQGANNEQFF. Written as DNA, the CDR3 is TGTGCCAGCAGCTTAAGGGGCCGACAGGGGGCTAACAATGAGCAGTTCTTC.